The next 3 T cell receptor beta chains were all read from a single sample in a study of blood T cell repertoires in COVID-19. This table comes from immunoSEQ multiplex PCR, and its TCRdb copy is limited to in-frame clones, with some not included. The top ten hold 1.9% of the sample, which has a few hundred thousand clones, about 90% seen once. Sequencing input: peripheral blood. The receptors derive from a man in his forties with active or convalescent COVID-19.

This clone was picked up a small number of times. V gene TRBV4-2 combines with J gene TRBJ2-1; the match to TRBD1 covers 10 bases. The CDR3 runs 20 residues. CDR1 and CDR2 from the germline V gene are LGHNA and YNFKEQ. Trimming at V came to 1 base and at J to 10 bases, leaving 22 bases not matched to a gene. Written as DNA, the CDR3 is TGTGCCAGCAGCCAAGTAATCGGGGTTGCGGGACAGGGGTTGCCCGAGGAGCAGTTCTTC. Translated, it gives CASSQVIGVAGQGLPEEQFF.

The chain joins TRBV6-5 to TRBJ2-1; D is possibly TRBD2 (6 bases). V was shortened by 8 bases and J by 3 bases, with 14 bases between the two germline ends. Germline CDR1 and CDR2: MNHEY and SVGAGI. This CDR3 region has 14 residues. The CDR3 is CASAGSPNYNEQFF. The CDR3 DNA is TGTGCCAGCGCCGGGAGTCCGAACTACAATGAGCAGTTCTTC.

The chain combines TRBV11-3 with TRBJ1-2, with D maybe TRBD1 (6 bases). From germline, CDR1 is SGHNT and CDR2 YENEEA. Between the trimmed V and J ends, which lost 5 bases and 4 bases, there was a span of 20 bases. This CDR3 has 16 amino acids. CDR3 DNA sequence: TGTGCCAGCAGCCCGACGGGACAAAGAGTTTTCTATGGCTACACCTTC. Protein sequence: CASSPTGQRVFYGYTF.